This T cell receptor (beta chain) was identified during a study of lymphopenia after photon versus proton radiotherapy. Here immunoSEQ multiplex PCR was the method, and the copy in TCRdb shows in-frame clones only, minus some. Found here are 7,000 to 9,500 clones, approximately 91% of them singletons; the top ten hold 3% to 4%. The sequenced sample was peripheral blood, obtained from a patient treated with photon-based radiotherapy. The sequence was obtained from a woman in her 70s with pancreatic cancer.

The CDR3 DNA follows: TGCGCCAGCAGCCTTGCAGGGTCAGATACGCAGTATTTT. Amino acids: CASSLAGSDTQYF. This chain joins TRBV5-1 and TRBJ2-3; D perhaps matches TRBD1 (5 bases). Looked up from germline, CDR1 is SGHRS and CDR2 is YFSETQ. Trimming removed 4 bases at V and 4 bases at J, with 10 bases between. There are 13 residues in the CDR3.